These T cell receptor beta chains were read from a single sample in a study of post-analysis software for immune sequencing data. TCRdb called the PCR reads again in MiXCR, with one record for every CDR3 protein. This sample yields about 770,000 distinct CDR3 sequences, of which around 46% are seen a single time; roughly 4.9% belongs to the top ten. Sequencing was done on a sample of blood. Receptors were obtained from a girl between 10 and 17 years old with multiple sclerosis. Both conserved end residues are part of each CDR3. The order of the fields is J gene, clone size, D gene, V gene, CDR3 length, CDR3 DNA, CDR3 protein. The D gene is left open where the match is weak. Some rows mark clone size as missing; the rest say once, few, many or name a class of expanded clone.

>TRBJ1-1|-|TRBD1|TRBV6-5|14
TGTGCCAGCAGTTACTCCGGGACAGGGACTGAAGCTTTCTTT
CASSYSGTGTEAFF
>TRBJ1-6|few|TRBD1|TRBV29-1|15
TGCAGCGTTAGGGACAGGGGGTTCGATAATTCACCCCTCCACTTT
CSVRDRGFDNSPLHF
>TRBJ2-7|-|-|TRBV20-1|14
TGCAGTGCTAGCCCCAGGTTTCTTTCCTACGAGCAGTACTTC
CSASPRFLSYEQYF
>TRBJ1-4|-|-|TRBV5-1|16
TGCGCCAGCAGCTTGGGTGGATTCACAACTAATGAAAAACTGTTTTTT
CASSLGGFTTNEKLFF
>TRBJ2-5|-|-|TRBV12-3/TRBV12-4|16
TGTGCCAGCACCATCGGGACGGCATCTTCCCAAGAGACCCAGTACTTC
CASTIGTASSQETQYF
>TRBJ2-7|few|TRBD2|TRBV6-6|15
TGTGCCAGCAGTTCCCCACAACTAGCGGGAGACGAGCAGTACTTC
CASSSPQLAGDEQYF
>TRBJ2-1|few|-|TRBV12-3/TRBV12-4|16
TGTGCCAGCAGTTTAGGTGAGGGAGGCAACTACAATGAGCAGTTCTTC
CASSLGEGGNYNEQFF
>TRBJ2-7|-|TRBD2|TRBV10-3|17
TGTGCCATCAGTGAAATGGGCTGCGCTAGCGGGTTCTACGAGCAGTACTTC
CAISEMGCASGFYEQYF
>TRBJ2-5|many|-|TRBV5-6|15
TGTGCCAGCAGCTTGATAAACACCAGACAGGAGACCCAGTACTTC
CASSLINTRQETQYF
>TRBJ1-2|-|-|TRBV20-1|13
TGCAGTGCCAACCCGGGGGCGCCCGATGGCTACACCTTC
CSANPGAPDGYTF
>TRBJ2-7|few|TRBD2|TRBV20-1|13
TGCAGTGCTAGGCGGGAGAGTCCCTACGAGCAGTACTTC
CSARRESPYEQYF
>TRBJ2-1|-|TRBD2|TRBV5-7|17
TGTGCCAGCAGGCCGGCGAGTGGGACTAGCGGGAGAGGGGAGCAGTTCTTC
CASRPASGTSGRGEQFF
>TRBJ2-7|-|TRBD2|TRBV12-3/TRBV12-4|14
TGTGCCAGCAGTAAAGCGGGAGGGGGCTACGAGCAGTACTTC
CASSKAGGGYEQYF
>TRBJ2-1|few|-|TRBV6-5|11
TGTGCCAGCAGTTCCCGCAATGAGCAGTTCTTC
CASSSRNEQFF
>TRBJ1-2|-|TRBD1|TRBV7-2|15
TGTGCCAGCAGCTTAGCGGTAGCAGGGGGTTATGGCTACACCTTC
CASSLAVAGGYGYTF
>TRBJ1-1|-|-|TRBV29-1|15
TGCAGCGTTGACGTCAGGGGCCAAATGCACACTGAAGCTTTCTTT
CSVDVRGQMHTEAFF
>TRBJ2-4|-|-|TRBV4-3|13
TGCGCCGGCAGCCCGGGCCGGGGGGACATTCAGTATTTC
CAGSPGRGDIQYF
>TRBJ2-7|-|-|TRBV6-5|12
TGTGCCAGCAGTAAAGGGCAGGACATGCAGTACTTC
CASSKGQDMQYF
>TRBJ1-2|-|-|TRBV2|13
TGTGCCAGCAGTGAACTGGTCAGGGATGGCTACACCTTC
CASSELVRDGYTF
>TRBJ2-7|few|-|TRBV15|13
TGTGCCACCAGCAGGGAAAGCTCCTACGAGCAGTACTTC
CATSRESSYEQYF
>TRBJ2-1|-|TRBD2|TRBV7-2|15
TGTGCCAGCAGCCCGGGGACTAGCGCTGTCAATGAGCAGTTCTTC
CASSPGTSAVNEQFF
>TRBJ2-1|-|-|TRBV21-1|15
TGTGCCAACAGCAATTGCCTAGCGGTAAACAATGAGCAGTTCTTC
CANSNCLAVNNEQFF
>TRBJ2-1|-|TRBD1|TRBV24-1|16
TGTGCCACCAGTGACCCCGGGACAGGGACCTTCAATGAGCAGTTCTTC
CATSDPGTGTFNEQFF
>TRBJ2-5|-|TRBD2|TRBV20-1|18
TGCAGTGCTAGAGTACAGCGGGAGAGGTTTTTGGGCAAAGAGACCCAGTACTTC
CSARVQRERFLGKETQYF
>TRBJ2-3|few|-|TRBV10-3|13
TGTGCCTCTCTCCGACAGGGCACAGATACGCAGTATTTT
CASLRQGTDTQYF
>TRBJ1-5|-|TRBD1|TRBV5-1|15
TGCGCCAGCAGCTGGACAGGTCTAAGCAATCAGCCCCAGCATTTT
CASSWTGLSNQPQHF
>TRBJ2-3|-|-|TRBV11-2|15
TGTGCCAGCAGCTATAGCTACAGGGAGATAGATACGCAGTATTTT
CASSYSYREIDTQYF
>TRBJ2-7|-|TRBD1|TRBV10-3|12
TGTGCCACCGGACAGGGGAGCCACGAGCAGTACTTC
CATGQGSHEQYF
>TRBJ1-2|-|TRBD1|TRBV20-1|14
TGCAGTGCGCCGACAGGGGGATTTAACTATGGCTACACCTTC
CSAPTGGFNYGYTF
>TRBJ2-7|-|TRBD1|TRBV20-1|13
TGCAGTGCTCTAACCCCGACAGGGGACGAGCAGTACTTC
CSALTPTGDEQYF
>TRBJ1-6|-|TRBD1|TRBV20-1|15
TGCAGTGCTAGAGATGGGGAGACAGGGGATTCACCCCTCCACTTT
CSARDGETGDSPLHF
>TRBJ1-5|-|-|TRBV5-1|16
TGCGCCAGCAGCCCGGGGTTCCAAGGCAACAATCAGCCCCAGCATTTT
CASSPGFQGNNQPQHF
>TRBJ2-1|few|-|TRBV7-3|15
TGTGCCAGCAGCTTAACGCGTGGTGGGTACAATGAGCAGTTCTTC
CASSLTRGGYNEQFF
>TRBJ1-1|-|-|TRBV5-4|14
TGTGCCAGCAGCTTGGAGCAGGCGAACACTGAAGCTTTCTTT
CASSLEQANTEAFF
>TRBJ2-7|-|-|TRBV2|16
TGTGCCAGCATGGGGGCCGGACGGTCCGGCTCCTACGAGCAGTACTTC
CASMGAGRSGSYEQYF
>TRBJ2-5|-|TRBD2|TRBV20-1|14
TGCAGTGCTAGAGGGACTAGCGGCCAAGAGACCCAGTACTTC
CSARGTSGQETQYF
>TRBJ2-1|-|-|TRBV5-1|20
TGCGCCAGCAGCTCGCCTTCCCCACGGGACATCAAGCATACCTACAATGAGCAGTTCTTC
CASSSPSPRDIKHTYNEQFF
>TRBJ1-2|-|TRBD1|TRBV3-1|14
TGTGCCAGCAGCCGCCCGGGACAGCGCTATGGCTACACCTTC
CASSRPGQRYGYTF
>TRBJ1-2|-|-|TRBV12-3/TRBV12-4|12
TGTGCCAGCAGTTACTTACAGGCGGGCTACACCTTC
CASSYLQAGYTF
>TRBJ2-3|-|TRBD1|TRBV20-1|18
TGCAGTGCTAGTGGAGGCGGCGGCCAGGGGGCTAGCACAGATACGCAGTATTTT
CSASGGGGQGASTDTQYF
>TRBJ2-1|-|-|TRBV7-2|13
TGTGCCAGCAGCTTAAATTTACGGGCTGAGCAGTTCTTC
CASSLNLRAEQFF
>TRBJ2-3|-|-|TRBV12-5|15
TGTGCTAGTGGTTTATATAGCGTTAGTACAGATACGCAGTATTTT
CASGLYSVSTDTQYF
>TRBJ2-3|-|-|TRBV29-1|12
TGCAGCGGTGGGGGGTCCACAGATACGCAGTATTTT
CSGGGSTDTQYF
>TRBJ2-1|-|TRBD2|TRBV20-1|15
TGCAGTGCTAGACCCGGGACTAATATCTACAATGAGCAGTTCTTC
CSARPGTNIYNEQFF
>TRBJ2-5|-|-|TRBV6-1|12
TGTGCCAGCAATCAACCTCTGGGAGAGCAGTACTTC
CASNQPLGEQYF
>TRBJ2-5|-|TRBD2|TRBV2|17
TGTGCCAGCAGTGAAGAGTATCTAGCGGGAGAAGAAGAGACCCAGTACTTC
CASSEEYLAGEEETQYF
>TRBJ2-5|-|-|TRBV6-6|14
TGTGCCAGCAGTTACGGGACAACTCAAGAGACCCAGTACTTC
CASSYGTTQETQYF